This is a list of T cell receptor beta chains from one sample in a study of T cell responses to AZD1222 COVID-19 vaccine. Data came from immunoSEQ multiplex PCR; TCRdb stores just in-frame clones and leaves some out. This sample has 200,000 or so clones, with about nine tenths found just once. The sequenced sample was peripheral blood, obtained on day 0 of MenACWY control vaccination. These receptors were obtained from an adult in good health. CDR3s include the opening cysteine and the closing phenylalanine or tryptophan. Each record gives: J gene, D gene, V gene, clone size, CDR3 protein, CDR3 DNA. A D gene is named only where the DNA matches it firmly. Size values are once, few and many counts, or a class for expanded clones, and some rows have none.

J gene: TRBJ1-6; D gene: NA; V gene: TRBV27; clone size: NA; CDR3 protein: CASSLGGNSPLHF; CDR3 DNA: TGTGCCAGCAGTTTGGGGGGTAATTCACCCCTCCACTTT
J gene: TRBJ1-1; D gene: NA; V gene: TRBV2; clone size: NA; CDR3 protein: CASSEMGDTEAFF; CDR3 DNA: TGTGCCAGCAGTGAAATGGGAGATACTGAAGCTTTCTTT
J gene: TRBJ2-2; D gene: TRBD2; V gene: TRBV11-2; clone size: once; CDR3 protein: CASSFMGLAGGNTGELFF; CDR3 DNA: TGTGCCAGCAGCTTCATGGGACTAGCGGGAGGAAACACCGGGGAGCTGTTTTTT
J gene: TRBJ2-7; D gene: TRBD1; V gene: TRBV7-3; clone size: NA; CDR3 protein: CASSAEGPDRAEQYF; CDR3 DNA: TGTGCCAGCAGCGCCGAAGGTCCGGACAGGGCCGAGCAGTACTTC
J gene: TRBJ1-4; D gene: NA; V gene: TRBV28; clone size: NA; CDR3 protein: CASSTRQKANEKLFF; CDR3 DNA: TGTGCCAGCAGTACCCGACAGAAGGCTAATGAAAAACTGTTTTTT
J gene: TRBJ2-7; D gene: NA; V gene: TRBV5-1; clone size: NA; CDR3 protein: CASSLGTVPYEQYF; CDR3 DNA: TGCGCCAGCAGCTTGGGGACAGTACCCTACGAGCAGTACTTC
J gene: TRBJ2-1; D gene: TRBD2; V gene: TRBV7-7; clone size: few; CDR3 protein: CASSLRTSGKYNEQFF; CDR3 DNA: TGTGCCAGCAGCTTACGGACTAGCGGGAAATACAATGAGCAGTTCTTC
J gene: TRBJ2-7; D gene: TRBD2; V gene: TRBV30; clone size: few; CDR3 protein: CAWSAASGLASSYEQYF; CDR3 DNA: TGTGCCTGGAGCGCTGCTAGCGGGCTCGCTAGCTCCTACGAGCAGTACTTC
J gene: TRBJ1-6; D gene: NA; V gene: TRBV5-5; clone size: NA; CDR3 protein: CASSLAGTTGSPLHF; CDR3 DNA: TGTGCCAGCAGCTTGGCCGGGACTACGGGTTCACCCCTCCACTTT
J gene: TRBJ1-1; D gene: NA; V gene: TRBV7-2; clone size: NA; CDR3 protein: CASSLTSAGEAFF; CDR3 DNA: TGTGCCAGCAGCTTAACTTCGGCGGGAGAAGCTTTCTTT
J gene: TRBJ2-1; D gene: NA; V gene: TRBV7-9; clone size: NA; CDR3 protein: CASSPRDRHPYNEQFF; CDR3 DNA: TGTGCCAGCAGCCCCCGGGACCGCCACCCCTACAATGAGCAGTTCTTC
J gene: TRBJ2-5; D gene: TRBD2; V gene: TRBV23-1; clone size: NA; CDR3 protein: CASKLARETQYF; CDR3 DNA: TGCGCCAGCAAACTAGCGCGAGAGACCCAGTACTTC
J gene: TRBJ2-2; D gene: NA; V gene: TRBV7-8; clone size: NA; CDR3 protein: CASSPTIAGELFF; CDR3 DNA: TGTGCCAGCAGCCCCACTATAGCCGGGGAGCTGTTTTTT
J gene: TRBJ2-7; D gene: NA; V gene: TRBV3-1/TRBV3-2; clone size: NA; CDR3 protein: CASSQDRGDEQYF; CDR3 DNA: TGTGCCAGCAGCCAAGATAGGGGGGACGAGCAGTACTTC
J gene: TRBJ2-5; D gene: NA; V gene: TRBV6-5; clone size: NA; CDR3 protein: CASSYVGQETQYF; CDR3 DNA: TGTGCCAGCAGTTACGTTGGCCAAGAGACCCAGTACTTC
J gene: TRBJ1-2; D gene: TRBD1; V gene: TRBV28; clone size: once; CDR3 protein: CASRREGQGYGYTF; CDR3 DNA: TGTGCCAGCCGACGAGAGGGACAGGGCTATGGCTACACCTTC
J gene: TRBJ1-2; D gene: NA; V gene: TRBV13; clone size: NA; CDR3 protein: CASSPRGAVYGYTF; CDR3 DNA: TGTGCCAGCAGCCCCAGAGGGGCGGTCTATGGCTACACCTTC
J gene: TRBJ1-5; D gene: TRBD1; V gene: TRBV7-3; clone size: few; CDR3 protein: CASSPDWTGQPQHF; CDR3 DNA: TGTGCCAGCAGCCCAGACTGGACAGGTCAGCCCCAGCATTTT
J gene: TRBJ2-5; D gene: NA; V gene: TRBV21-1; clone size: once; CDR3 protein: CASSNPTGGVSQETQYF; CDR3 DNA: TGTGCCAGCAGCAACCCGACAGGGGGCGTTTCTCAAGAGACCCAGTACTTC
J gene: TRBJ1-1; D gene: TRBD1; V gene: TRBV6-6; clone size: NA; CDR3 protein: CASGTGQGEAFF; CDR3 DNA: TGTGCCAGTGGTACCGGACAGGGGGAAGCTTTCTTT
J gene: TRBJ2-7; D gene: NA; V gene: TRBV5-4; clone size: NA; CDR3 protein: CASSLGLYEQYF; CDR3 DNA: TGTGCCAGCAGCTTGGGGCTCTACGAGCAGTACTTC
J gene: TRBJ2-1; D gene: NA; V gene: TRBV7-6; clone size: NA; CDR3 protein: CASSQGGVGNEQFF; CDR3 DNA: TGTGCCAGCAGCCAGGGCGGGGTCGGCAATGAGCAGTTCTTC
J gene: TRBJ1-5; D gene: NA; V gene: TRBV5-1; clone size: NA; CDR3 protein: CASSLEGADNQPQHF; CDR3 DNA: TGCGCCAGCAGCTTGGAAGGGGCGGACAATCAGCCCCAGCATTTT
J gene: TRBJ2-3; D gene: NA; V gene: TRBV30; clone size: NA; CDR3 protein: CAWRGSVDTQYF; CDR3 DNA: TGTGCCTGGAGGGGTTCTGTTGATACGCAGTATTTT
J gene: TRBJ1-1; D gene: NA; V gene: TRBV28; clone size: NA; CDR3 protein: CASTLNTEAFF; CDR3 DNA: TGTGCCAGCACGTTGAACACTGAAGCTTTCTTT
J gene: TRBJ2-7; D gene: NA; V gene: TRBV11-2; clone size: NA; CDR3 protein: CASSLGQTYEQYF; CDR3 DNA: TGTGCCAGCAGCTTAGGACAGACTTACGAGCAGTACTTC
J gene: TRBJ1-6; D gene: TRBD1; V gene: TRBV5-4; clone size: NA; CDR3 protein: CASSFGGDRNSPLHF; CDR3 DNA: TGTGCCAGCAGCTTTGGGGGGGACAGAAATTCACCCCTCCACTTT
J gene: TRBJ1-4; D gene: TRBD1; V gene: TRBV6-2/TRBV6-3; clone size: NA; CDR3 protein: CASSYGTGSTNEKLFF; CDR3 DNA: TGTGCCAGCAGTTACGGGACAGGGTCAACTAATGAAAAACTGTTTTTT
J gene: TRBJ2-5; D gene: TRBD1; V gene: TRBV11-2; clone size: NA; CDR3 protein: CASSLGAGGETQYF; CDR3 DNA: TGTGCCAGCAGCTTAGGGGCAGGGGGAGAGACCCAGTACTTC
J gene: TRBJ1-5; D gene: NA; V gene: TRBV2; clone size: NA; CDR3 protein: CASRTDGNINQPQHF; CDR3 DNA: TGTGCCAGCAGAACTGACGGTAATATCAATCAGCCCCAGCATTTT